This TCR beta chain was sequenced in a study of blood T cell repertoires in COVID-19. Across the study: COVID-19 samples collected from the United States, Italy and Spain covered acute and convalescent phases. The cDNA or gDNA used as material had been derived from T cells, B-cell-depleted T cells, or PBMCs.

Per the original data handling: By means of reference gene primer amplification, nucleated cell counts were estimated. Some clones are missing from TCRdb's copy, which holds only in-frame ones; the method was immunoSEQ multiplex PCR. That table furnishes V, J and clone size, whereas the DNA furnished D and trimming. The profile shows about 52,000 clones, roughly four fifths of them singletons. Seattle's enrolled individuals joined amid active infection and were then monitored longitudinally. Losses at the gene ends were 0 bases for V and 4 bases for J; bases not matched to a gene: 4. This CDR3 is built from 15 residues. Germline CDR1 is MNHEY and CDR2 is SVGAGI.

The sequence was collected from an elderly woman with COVID-19, enrolled during active disease. Sequencing was carried out using peripheral blood. This chain links TRBV6-5 with TRBJ1-1; 8 nucleotides align to TRBD1. This CDR3 reads CASSYSFTGGTEAFF. The CDR3 DNA reads as TGTGCCAGCAGTTACTCCTTCACAGGGGGCACTGAAGCTTTCTTT.